Sequencing of this TCR beta chain was carried out in a study of T-cell reconstitution after alpha-beta-depleted transplantation in children. This clonotype was recorded a few times. What it binds is unknown. Library preparation (for TCRbeta) was performed with unique molecular identifiers. Via MiXCR, TCRdb re-called the PCR reads, giving one row per CDR3 protein. The table has fewer than 350,000 distinct CDR3 sequences, 10% seen once; the top ten hold around 7.5%. The CDR3 sequence is 14 residues long. Deletions cut 2 bases from V and 4 bases from J, with 9 bases between. Germline values: CDR1 LNHDA, CDR2 SQIVND (reference sequence). Notes on the study in general: Reportedly, alpha-beta T cells present about two months post-transplant originated from several hundred expanded clones of graft origin. Hyperexpanded clones declined; after one year, newly produced T cells mostly supplied diversity.

The gene calls are TRBV19 and TRBJ1-5; tentative D call: TRBD1 (5 bases). This clonotype was obtained from a boy in the first two years of life with acute myeloid leukemia, due to receive a stem cell transplant. Sequenced here: PBMCs, sampled before TCRalphabeta/CD19-depleted stem cell transplant. In DNA, the CDR3 is TGTGCCAGTAGTATAAGGGGCGGAAATCAGCCCCAGCATTTT. It encodes CASSIRGGNQPQHF.